This T cell receptor beta chain was recovered during a study of OX40 agonist ivuxolimab in advanced cancers. Note on this clone: Its target is not known.

Enrollment shut out patients with autoimmune disease history or systemic immunosuppression. Notes on the study in general: Near-lowest levels of clonal expansion characterized partial responders at 0.1-3.0 mg/kg.

Assay used: immunoSEQ multiplex PCR; TCRdb lists only in-frame clones, some missing. The sample shows around 50,000 clones, 87% of them seen only once. V gave up 10 bases and J gave up 8 bases; unmatched junction bases: 7. This CDR3 is built from 12 residues. The germline V gene encodes CDR1 MDHEN and CDR2 SYDVKM. The sample was CD4+ or CD8+ T cells sorted from blood, taken in a trial of the OX40 agonist ivuxolimab. The receptor comes from an adult with an advanced solid tumor such as melanoma, head and neck, liver or kidney cancer. This chain connects TRBV28 to TRBJ1-4; 7 bases are shared with TRBD1. CDR3: CAISGQTEKLFF. The DNA of the CDR3 is TGTGCCATCTCGGGACAGACGGAAAAACTGTTTTTT.